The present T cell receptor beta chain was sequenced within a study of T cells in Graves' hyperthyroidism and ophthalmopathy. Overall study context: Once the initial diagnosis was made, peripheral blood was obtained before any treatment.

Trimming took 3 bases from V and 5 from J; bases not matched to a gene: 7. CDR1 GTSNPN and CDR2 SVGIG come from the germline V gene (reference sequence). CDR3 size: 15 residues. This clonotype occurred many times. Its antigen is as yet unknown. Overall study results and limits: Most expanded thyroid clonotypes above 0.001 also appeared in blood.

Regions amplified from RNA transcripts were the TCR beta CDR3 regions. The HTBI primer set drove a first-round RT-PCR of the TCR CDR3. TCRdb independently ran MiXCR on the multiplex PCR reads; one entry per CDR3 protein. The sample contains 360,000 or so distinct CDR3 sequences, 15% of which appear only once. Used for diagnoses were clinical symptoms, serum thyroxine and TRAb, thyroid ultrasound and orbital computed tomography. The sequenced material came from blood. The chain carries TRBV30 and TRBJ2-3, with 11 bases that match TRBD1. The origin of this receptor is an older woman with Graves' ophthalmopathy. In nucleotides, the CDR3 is TGTGCCTGGAGATCGGGACAGGGGGTAGAAGATACGCAGTATTTT. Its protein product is CAWRSGQGVEDTQYF. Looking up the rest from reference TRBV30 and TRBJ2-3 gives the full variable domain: SQTIHQWPATLVQPVGSPLSLECTVEGTSNPNLYWYRQAAGRGLQLLFYSVGIGQISSEVPQNLSASRPQDRQFILSSKKLLLSDSGFYLCAWRSGQGVEDTQYFGPGTRLTVL.